Reported below is one TCR beta chain. Its antigen is still unknown. A read error may account for a junction end that differs from germline. The data were taken from a study of CD8 T cells in ankylosing spondylitis. Findings and limits, study-wide: Matched synovial fluid from ankylosing spondylitis patients was reported to be enriched for disease-linked clones.

The CDR3 extends over 16 amino acids. Germline loops: CDR1 SEHNR, CDR2 FQNEAQ (reference sequence). Each CDR3 protein gets one entry after TCRdb re-called the 5' RACE reads with MiXCR. The sample has 250,000 to 300,000 distinct CDR3 sequences, about 19% seen once. The TCR sequence derives from a male donor with ankylosing spondylitis or in good health (not recorded which). Sequenced sample: blood, either unsorted or a sorted T cell fraction (not recorded which). The rearrangement joins TRBV7-9 to TRBJ2-2, with D possibly being TRBD2 (6 bases). This CDR3 reads CASTLTAGTTTGELFF. CDR3 sequence (DNA): TGTGCCAGCACCTTAACGGCGGGGACCACCACCGGGGAGCTGTTTTTT.